This TCR beta chain was retrieved from a study of blood T cell repertoires in COVID-19. Assay: immunoSEQ multiplex PCR; the TCRdb copy retains only in-frame clones and omits some. In the table there are 250,000 to 300,000 clones, around 92% of which are singletons. The CDR3 sequence is 16 residues long. V lost 3 bases and J lost 7, with 21 bases in between. Germline CDR1 reads MDHEN; CDR2 reads SYDVKM. This chain joins TRBV28 and TRBJ1-2; tentative D call: TRBD1 (5 bases). The sequencing input was peripheral blood. The receptor was derived from a woman aged 25 to 39 with COVID-19, enrolled during active disease. The CDR3 sequence is CASSFWGDPGAGGYTF. Here the CDR3 DNA reads TGTGCCAGCAGTTTTTGGGGCGATCCGGGAGCTGGTGGCTACACCTTC.